This T cell receptor beta chain is drawn from a study of T cells in localized non-small cell lung cancer. The repertoire was sequenced with immunoSEQ multiplex PCR; TCRdb's copy has only in-frame clones and lacks some. The sample comprises about 47,000 clones, more than 85% of which are singletons, and 2.5% rests with the top ten. Germline V gene sequence: CDR1 SGHRS, CDR2 YFSETQ. The CDR3 has 14 amino acids. J was trimmed by 4 bases and V by 3 bases; bases with no gene match: 6. The material was PBMCs, obtained before any cancer treatment. The V call is TRBV5-1, the J call TRBJ1-1, with 7 bases matching TRBD1. This TCR was recovered from a man aged 40-75 years with stage II lung adenocarcinoma. The CDR3 coding sequence is TGCGCCAGCAGCTACACAGGGGTGATCACTGAAGCTTTCTTT. It is translated as CASSYTGVITEAFF.